One sample yielded the 24 T cell receptor beta chains listed below, sequenced in a study of post-analysis software for immune sequencing data. Sequencing libraries made from TCR beta cDNA carried unique molecular identifiers. Using its own MiXCR run on the PCR reads, TCRdb lists one record per CDR3 protein. The sample lists fewer than 700,000 distinct CDR3 sequences, about 40% occurring once. Their antigens are not known. General study points: Relative to controls, patients had a few TRBV segments at higher frequency, with TRBV5-6, TRBV5-1 and TRBV20-1 among these.

The specimen sequenced was blood. The source is a girl aged 10-17 years with multiple sclerosis.

A few counts support this clonotype. The chain couples TRBV10-3 to TRBJ1-2; D uncertain. V lost 6 bases, J lost 0 bases, and 14 bases lay in between. From germline, CDR1 is ENHRY and CDR2 SYGVKD. There are 15 residues in the CDR3. The CDR3 loop reads CAIREVDKANYGYTF. The DNA for the CDR3 is TGTGCCATCAGGGAGGTAGACAAAGCTAACTATGGCTACACCTTC.

V usage is TRBV9 and J usage is TRBJ1-6; tentatively, D is TRBD1 (6 bases). The CDR3 is made up of 16 amino acids. Trimming stripped 5 bases from V and 6 bases from J, with 18 bases between. Per the germline V gene, CDR1 is SGDLS and CDR2 is YYNGEE. The CDR3 spells CASSAGPGAANSPLHF. The CDR3 nucleotides are TGTGCCAGCAGTGCCGGGCCGGGGGCAGCTAATTCACCCCTCCACTTT.

This clonotype has a handful of counts. The chain has TRBV20-1 and TRBJ1-1; 7 nucleotides match TRBD1. Germline loops: CDR1 DFQATT, CDR2 SNEGSKA (reference sequence). Trimming took 2 bases from V and 10 from J; bases not matched to a gene: 10. The CDR3 totals 13 residues. CDR3 in DNA: TGCAGTGCTAGACGCAGGGGGGCCCTGGGAGCTTTCTTT. Translated: CSARRRGALGAFF.

The chain recombines TRBV5-1 with TRBJ1-1, with unresolved D. This CDR3 has 11 residues. Germline CDR1 and CDR2: SGHRS and YFSETQ. The V end lost 3 bases, the J end lost 10 bases, and 10 bases lay between the germline ends. The CDR3 DNA reads TGCGCCAGCAGCTCCGACGGTCGAGCTTTCTTT. This translates into CASSSDGRAFF.

The DNA of the CDR3 is TGCGCCAGCAGCCGAGACAATTACAATGAGCAGTACTTC. Its protein product is CASSRDNYNEQYF. The V and J genes are TRBV5-1 and TRBJ2-1; no clear D. The DNA end is a closer match to TRBJ2-7, so the J assignment may be wrong. The CDR3 is made up of 13 amino acids. Germline V gives CDR1 SGHRS, CDR2 YFSETQ.

The chain links TRBV12-3 or TRBV12-4 to TRBJ2-4; D is perhaps TRBD2 (5 bases). With the DNA end fitting TRBJ2-7 better, the J assignment may be wrong. The CDR3 runs to 12 residues. Here the CDR3 DNA reads TGTGCCAGCAGTCGATCGGGGAACGAGCAGTACTTC. This translates into CASSRSGNEQYF.

This clonotype was observed a few times. The chain is built from TRBV6-4 and TRBJ2-3; D remains ambiguous. V shed 0 bases and J shed 2 bases, with 6 bases lying between them. This CDR3 has 14 amino acids. CDR1 is MRHNA, CDR2 SNTAGT, per germline. The CDR3: CASSDSGPTDTQYF. CDR3 coding DNA: TGTGCCAGCAGTGACTCGGGTCCCACAGATACGCAGTATTTT.

This clonotype was seen a few times. V is TRBV7-2 and J is TRBJ2-4; 9 bases match TRBD2. The CDR3 is 14 amino acids. V gave up 5 bases and J gave up 8 bases; unmatched junction bases: 7. CDR1 and CDR2 (germline): SGHTA, FQGNSA. The CDR3 sequence: CASSPSGMVYIQYF. DNA for the CDR3: TGTGCCAGCAGCCCTAGCGGGATGGTATACATTCAGTACTTC. The full variable domain, in which reference TRBV7-2 and TRBJ2-4 provide the parts outside the CDR3, is GAGVSQSPSNKVTEKGKDVELRCDPISGHTALYWYRQSLGQGLEFLIYFQGNSAPDKSGLPSDRFSAERTGGSVSTLTIQRTQQEDSAVYLCASSPSGMVYIQYFGAGTRLSVL.

The J gene is TRBJ1-1, the V gene TRBV6-1; 9 nucleotides match TRBD1. CDR1 MNHNS and CDR2 SASEGT come from the germline V gene. The CDR3 consists of 17 residues. J gave up 0 bases and V 6 bases, and 11 bases lay outside the gene matches. DNA for the CDR3: TGTGCCAGCAGCCCAGGGACAGGGTGGTCCATGAACACTGAAGCTTTCTTT. Translating it yields CASSPGTGWSMNTEAFF.

This chain links TRBV15 with TRBJ1-2; 7 bases map to TRBD1. In germline, CDR1 is LNHNV, CDR2 YYDKDF (reference sequence). With V trimmed by 0 bases and J by 7 bases, 5 bases remained unmatched. CDR3 length: 14 amino acids. The CDR3 sequence is CATSREMTGSGYTF. DNA for the CDR3: TGTGCCACCAGCAGAGAGATGACAGGGAGTGGCTACACCTTC.

This clonotype has a count of ten or more. The V and J genes are TRBV11-2 and TRBJ2-1; D gene ambiguous. Germline V lookup: CDR1 SGHAT, CDR2 FQNNGV. V lost 6 bases to trimming and J lost 2 bases, with 11 bases between them. The CDR3 spans 14 residues. This CDR3 is CASRRSGTYNEQFF. CDR3 DNA sequence: TGTGCCAGCAGGAGAAGTGGGACCTACAATGAGCAGTTCTTC. Drawing the rest from reference TRBV11-2 and TRBJ2-1, the complete variable domain is EAGVAQSPRYKIIEKRQSVAFWCNPISGHATLYWYQQILGQGPKLLIQFQNNGVVDDSQLPKDRFSAERLKGVDSTLKIQPAKLEDSAVYLCASRRSGTYNEQFFGPGTRLTVL.

This clonotype was seen ten or more times. J is TRBJ2-5 and V is TRBV12-3 or TRBV12-4; D uncertain. The CDR3 has 14 residues. Trimming removed 7 bases at V and 1 base at J, with 13 bases between. DNA for the CDR3: TGTGCCAGCATCAAGACGGGCTCCCAAGAGACCCAGTACTTC. Translation gives CASIKTGSQETQYF.

This clonotype was counted ten times or more. This chain links TRBV12-3 or TRBV12-4 with TRBJ2-7; D is perhaps TRBD2 (7 bases). Trimming pared 3 bases from V and 0 bases from J, leaving 9 bases between. The CDR3 spans 14 residues. The CDR3, as DNA: TGTGCCAGCAGTTTGGGGGGGCCCTCCTACGAGCAGTACTTC. Protein: CASSLGGPSYEQYF.

This clonotype was seen a handful of times. The rearrangement joins TRBV11-2 to TRBJ2-3; unclear D gene. This CDR3 is 13 amino acids long. V shed 5 bases and J shed 7 bases, with 13 bases lying between them. CDR1 is SGHAT, CDR2 FQNNGV, per germline. The CDR3 DNA sequence: TGTGCCAGCAGCCACGGTACCTTTAATACGCAGTATTTT. Its translation: CASSHGTFNTQYF. Full variable domain (rest looked up from reference TRBV11-2 and TRBJ2-3): EAGVAQSPRYKIIEKRQSVAFWCNPISGHATLYWYQQILGQGPKLLIQFQNNGVVDDSQLPKDRFSAERLKGVDSTLKIQPAKLEDSAVYLCASSHGTFNTQYFGPGTRLTVL.

This clonotype occurred a few times. The chain links TRBV7-9 to TRBJ2-3, with D unclear. Trimming shortened V by 4 bases and J by 0 bases, and 8 bases separated the two germline ends. Per germline, CDR1 SEHNR and CDR2 FQNEAQ (reference sequence). This CDR3 region has 14 residues. The CDR3 nucleotides are TGTGCCAGCAGCTCTCAACCTAGCACAGATACGCAGTATTTT. As protein: CASSSQPSTDTQYF.

This clonotype was counted between two and nine times. This sequence joins TRBV7-8 and TRBJ2-7; 7 bases are a match to TRBD1. This CDR3 has 13 amino acids. Unmatched junction bases numbered 2, after V lost 6 bases and J lost 0 bases. The V gene's germline CDR1 is SGHVS and CDR2 FQNEAQ. This CDR3 is CASRDRTSYEQYF. CDR3 DNA sequence: TGTGCCAGCAGGGACAGGACCTCCTACGAGCAGTACTTC.

This rearrangement joins TRBV7-2 to TRBJ2-1; 8 positions agree with TRBD1. The CDR3 runs to 13 residues. J was trimmed by 6 bases and V by 5 bases; bases with no gene match: 3. The germline V gene encodes CDR1 SGHTA and CDR2 FQGNSA. The CDR3 DNA is TGTGCCAGCAGCGTCGGGACAGGCAATGAGCAGTTCTTC. This codes for CASSVGTGNEQFF.

This clonotype was seen only a few times. The chain links TRBV4-2 to TRBJ2-7; 9 bases are shared with TRBD1. Germline V lookup: CDR1 LGHNA, CDR2 YNFKEQ. The CDR3 has 16 residues. After removal of 4 bases from V and 0 bases from J, the junction contained 7 bases not matched to a gene. DNA of the CDR3: TGTGCCAGCAGCCGAAGCGGGACAGGGAGCTCCTACGAGCAGTACTTC. Translation gives CASSRSGTGSSYEQYF.

The chain combines TRBV12-3 or TRBV12-4 with TRBJ2-1; TRBD2 matches at 8 bases. After removal of 9 bases from V and 5 bases from J, the junction contained 12 bases not matched to a gene. The CDR3 runs 15 residues. CDR3: CASSGSGGLNNEQFF. CDR3 sequence (DNA): TGTGCCAGTTCGGGGAGCGGGGGACTGAACAATGAGCAGTTCTTC.

V gene TRBV7-3 combines with J gene TRBJ2-1; 9 nucleotides line up with TRBD2. CDR3 length: 15 residues. Germline-derived CDR1 and CDR2 are SGHTA and FQGTGA. J lost 10 bases, V lost 5 bases, and 12 bases had no gene match. This CDR3 is CASSQGLAPFEEQFF. Here the CDR3 DNA reads TGTGCCAGCAGCCAGGGACTAGCCCCGTTTGAGGAGCAGTTCTTC.

There are a few counts of this clonotype. CDR3 bases: TGCAGTGCCCCTCGGGGCCAGTACGAGCAGTACTTC. Translating gives CSAPRGQYEQYF. The V gene is TRBV20-1, the J gene TRBJ2-7, with D perhaps being TRBD1 or TRBD2 (5 bases each). V was cut by 6 bases and J by 4 bases, with 13 bases left in between. This CDR3 region has 12 residues. Germline V gene lookup returns CDR1 DFQATT and CDR2 SNEGSKA (reference sequence).

The V and J genes are TRBV20-1 and TRBJ2-3; D not resolved. V lost 7 bases, J lost 0 bases, and 17 bases lay in between. The CDR3 sequence is 15 residues long. Looked up from germline, CDR1 is DFQATT and CDR2 is SNEGSKA (reference sequence). The CDR3 DNA reads TGCAGTGTCACTGAGGCTGCCTCTAGCACAGATACGCAGTATTTT. It is translated as CSVTEAASSTDTQYF.

In this sample, this clonotype turned up a few times. V is TRBV4-2 and J is TRBJ2-3, with 14 bases that match TRBD2. This CDR3 spans 19 amino acids. Germline loops: CDR1 LGHNA, CDR2 YNFKEQ. V was clipped by 0 bases and J by 6 bases; unmatched bases: 11. The CDR3: CASSQETGLAGGPWDTQYF. CDR3 coding DNA: TGTGCCAGCAGCCAAGAAACAGGACTAGCGGGAGGCCCCTGGGATACGCAGTATTTT.

CDR3 sequence reads: CASSQRSLAGGFADTQYF. CDR3 sequence (DNA): TGTGCCAGCAGCCAACGTTCCCTAGCGGGAGGTTTCGCAGATACGCAGTATTTT. The chain joins TRBV7-9 to TRBJ2-3; the match to TRBD2 covers 11 bases. Per the germline V gene, CDR1 is SEHNR and CDR2 is FQNEAQ (reference sequence). This CDR3 contains 18 residues. Unmatched junction bases numbered 14, after V lost 5 bases and J lost 4 bases.